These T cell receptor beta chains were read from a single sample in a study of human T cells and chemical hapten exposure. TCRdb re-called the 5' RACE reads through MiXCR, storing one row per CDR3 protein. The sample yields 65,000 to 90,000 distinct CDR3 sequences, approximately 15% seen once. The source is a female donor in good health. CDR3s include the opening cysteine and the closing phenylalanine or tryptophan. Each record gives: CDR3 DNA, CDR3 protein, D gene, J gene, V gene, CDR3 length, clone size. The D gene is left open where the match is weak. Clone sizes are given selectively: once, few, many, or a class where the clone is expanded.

DNA: TGTGCCTGGAGTCGACAGGGGGGGAACACTGAAGCTTTCTTT
CDR3: CAWSRQGGNTEAFF
D: TRBD1
J: TRBJ1-1
V: TRBV30
length: 14
size: few

DNA: TGCGCCAGCAGCCAATACCCACCGGGACACGGAGCCTACGAGCAGTACTTC
CDR3: CASSQYPPGHGAYEQYF
D: .
J: TRBJ2-7
V: TRBV4-1
length: 17
size: few

DNA: TGCAGTGCTAGATTCAGGGGGACTTACAATGAGCAGTTCTTC
CDR3: CSARFRGTYNEQFF
D: .
J: TRBJ2-1
V: TRBV20-1
length: 14
size: few

DNA: TGTGCCAGCAGTCGACAGACAGGGGATGACACCTTC
CDR3: CASSRQTGDDTF
D: TRBD1
J: TRBJ1-2
V: TRBV7-9
length: 12
size: few

DNA: TGCAGTGCTAGAGACATATTCTCCGGGAAGAACACTGAAGCTTTCTTT
CDR3: CSARDIFSGKNTEAFF
D: .
J: TRBJ1-1
V: TRBV20-1
length: 16
size: few

DNA: TGTGCCAGCAGCGTAAGCGGGAACACAGATACGCAGTATTTT
CDR3: CASSVSGNTDTQYF
D: TRBD2
J: TRBJ2-3
V: TRBV9
length: 14
size: .

DNA: TGTGCCAGCAGGATGGGACTAGCGGGGGAACTGTACCAAGAGACCCAGTACTTC
CDR3: CASRMGLAGELYQETQYF
D: TRBD2
J: TRBJ2-5
V: TRBV6-2/TRBV6-3
length: 18
size: .

DNA: TGTGCCAGCAGCCAAGATAAACGGGGGAGCTCCTACAATGAGCAGTTCTTC
CDR3: CASSQDKRGSSYNEQFF
D: .
J: TRBJ2-1
V: TRBV3-1
length: 17
size: few

DNA: TGCAGTGCTTCCGGGACAACGTATGGCTACACCTTC
CDR3: CSASGTTYGYTF
D: .
J: TRBJ1-2
V: TRBV20-1
length: 12
size: many

DNA: TGTGCCACCAGTGGCAGCCCAAATCAGCCCCAGCATTTT
CDR3: CATSGSPNQPQHF
D: .
J: TRBJ1-5
V: TRBV24-1
length: 13
size: .

DNA: TGCAGTGCTAGGGCGACTAGCGGCTCCTACAATGAGCAGTTCTTC
CDR3: CSARATSGSYNEQFF
D: TRBD2
J: TRBJ2-1
V: TRBV20-1
length: 15
size: .

DNA: TGTGCCAGCAGCTTAGCGGCAGGATTCACAGATACGCAGTATTTT
CDR3: CASSLAAGFTDTQYF
D: .
J: TRBJ2-3
V: TRBV7-9
length: 15
size: .

DNA: TGTGCCAGCAGTCTTAACAGGGGCCCTGAAGCTTTCTTT
CDR3: CASSLNRGPEAFF
D: TRBD1
J: TRBJ1-1
V: TRBV6-5
length: 13
size: .

DNA: TGTGCCAGCAGCCAAGAGAGAGGGCCTCGAGAGCAGTTCTTC
CDR3: CASSQERGPREQFF
D: .
J: TRBJ2-1
V: TRBV4-2
length: 14
size: few

DNA: TGTGCCAGCAGCCAAGCGGGGGGATCGGGAACCTACGAGCAGTACTTC
CDR3: CASSQAGGSGTYEQYF
D: TRBD2
J: TRBJ2-7
V: TRBV3-1
length: 16
size: medium-sized

DNA: TGTGCCAGCAGTGACACTAGCGGGGAATCCTACAATGAGCAGTTCTTC
CDR3: CASSDTSGESYNEQFF
D: TRBD2
J: TRBJ2-1
V: TRBV6-4
length: 16
size: few

DNA: TGCGCCAGCAGCTTGGAAGGCGGGGGCCCAGATACGCAGTATTTT
CDR3: CASSLEGGGPDTQYF
D: .
J: TRBJ2-3
V: TRBV5-1
length: 15
size: .

DNA: TGTGCCAGCAGCTTAGGGTATGGCGGGGCAACCACAGATACGCAGTATTTT
CDR3: CASSLGYGGATTDTQYF
D: .
J: TRBJ2-3
V: TRBV7-9
length: 17
size: .

DNA: TGTGCCAGCAGCTTGGTACCGGCTGGAGCTGAAGCTTTCTTT
CDR3: CASSLVPAGAEAFF
D: .
J: TRBJ1-1
V: TRBV5-6
length: 14
size: few

DNA: TGTGCCAGCAGCCCCGACAGGTCCCACGAGCAGTACTTC
CDR3: CASSPDRSHEQYF
D: .
J: TRBJ2-7
V: TRBV3-1
length: 13
size: .

DNA: TGTGCCAGCCAAGACAGGGTAGCCTACGAGCAGTACTTC
CDR3: CASQDRVAYEQYF
D: TRBD1
J: TRBJ2-7
V: TRBV12-3/TRBV12-4
length: 13
size: .

DNA: TGTGCCAGCGGAACAGCCAATGGCGAGCACTATGGCTACACCTTC
CDR3: CASGTANGEHYGYTF
D: .
J: TRBJ1-2
V: TRBV3-1
length: 15
size: .

DNA: TGTGCCACCAGTGATGCCACTAGCACCACTTACAATGAGCAGTTCTTC
CDR3: CATSDATSTTYNEQFF
D: .
J: TRBJ2-1
V: TRBV24-1
length: 16
size: few

DNA: TGTGCCAGCAGCCCTCGGACTAGCGGGGGCGGGACCGGGGAGCTGTTTTTT
CDR3: CASSPRTSGGGTGELFF
D: TRBD2
J: TRBJ2-2
V: TRBV7-2
length: 17
size: many

DNA: TGCAGCGTTGAAATGCAGTCTAATGAAAAACTGTTTTTT
CDR3: CSVEMQSNEKLFF
D: .
J: TRBJ1-4
V: TRBV29-1
length: 13
size: .

DNA: TGTGCCTGGAGTGTTCCGCCTCAGGGATTAGGAAATCAGCCCCAGCATTTT
CDR3: CAWSVPPQGLGNQPQHF
D: .
J: TRBJ1-5
V: TRBV30
length: 17
size: once

DNA: TGCAGCGTTAGCCGGGGCGCTAATTCACCCCTCCACTTT
CDR3: CSVSRGANSPLHF
D: .
J: TRBJ1-6
V: TRBV29-1
length: 13
size: .

DNA: TGTGCCAGCAGTCGGATAGGGGAGGGAGATACGCAGTATTTT
CDR3: CASSRIGEGDTQYF
D: TRBD2
J: TRBJ2-3
V: TRBV12-3/TRBV12-4
length: 14
size: .

DNA: TGTGCCAGCAGCTTACTAGCGTACACAGATACGCAGTATTTT
CDR3: CASSLLAYTDTQYF
D: .
J: TRBJ2-3
V: TRBV7-2
length: 14
size: .

DNA: TGTGCCAGCAGTTTATTGGAGCGGGGCCGTTTAAAGCAGTACTTC
CDR3: CASSLLERGRLKQYF
D: TRBD2
J: TRBJ2-7
V: TRBV28
length: 15
size: many

DNA: TGCAGCGTTGTCACTAGCGGAACCTACGAGCAGTACTTC
CDR3: CSVVTSGTYEQYF
D: TRBD2
J: TRBJ2-7
V: TRBV29-1
length: 13
size: .

DNA: TGTGCCAGCAGCGTCGGACGGAATAATGAAAAACTGTTTTTT
CDR3: CASSVGRNNEKLFF
D: .
J: TRBJ1-4
V: TRBV7-9
length: 14
size: few

DNA: TGTGCCAGCAGTCTTAGAGACGGTGCAACTAATGAAAAACTGTTTTTT
CDR3: CASSLRDGATNEKLFF
D: .
J: TRBJ1-4
V: TRBV5-6
length: 16
size: few

DNA: TGTGCCAGCAGTGTACATACGGGACTAGCGGGTGCTAATGAGCAGTTCTTC
CDR3: CASSVHTGLAGANEQFF
D: TRBD2
J: TRBJ2-1
V: TRBV6-1
length: 17
size: .

DNA: TGTGCCAGCAGTAGGACCCGCCCCCACGAGCAGTACTTC
CDR3: CASSRTRPHEQYF
D: .
J: TRBJ2-7
V: TRBV25-1
length: 13
size: few

DNA: TGTGCCAGCAGTCTTCAGAACACTGAAGCTTTCTTT
CDR3: CASSLQNTEAFF
D: .
J: TRBJ1-1
V: TRBV28
length: 12
size: .

DNA: TGTGCCAGCAGCCCGCAGGGGAGCTCCTACGAGCAGTACTTC
CDR3: CASSPQGSSYEQYF
D: .
J: TRBJ2-7
V: TRBV7-2
length: 14
size: few

DNA: TGCGCCAGCAGCCCCCGTGGGGTTCCGTTCTCCTACGAGCAGTACTTC
CDR3: CASSPRGVPFSYEQYF
D: .
J: TRBJ2-7
V: TRBV4-1
length: 16
size: few

DNA: TGTGCCAGCAGTTACCGACGCGTGAGACCTGAAGCTTTCTTT
CDR3: CASSYRRVRPEAFF
D: .
J: TRBJ1-1
V: TRBV6-5
length: 14
size: .

DNA: TGCGCCAGCAGCCAAGAGGGCAGGTTCAATGAGCAGTTCTTC
CDR3: CASSQEGRFNEQFF
D: .
J: TRBJ2-1
V: TRBV4-3
length: 14
size: few

DNA: TGTGCCAGCAGTTTGACAGGGTACCAGAGTGGCTACACCTTC
CDR3: CASSLTGYQSGYTF
D: TRBD1
J: TRBJ1-2
V: TRBV28
length: 14
size: .

DNA: TGTGCCATCAGTGGAGGGGAGGGCCGGAACACTGAAGCTTTCTTT
CDR3: CAISGGEGRNTEAFF
D: .
J: TRBJ1-1
V: TRBV10-3
length: 15
size: .

DNA: TGTGCCAGCAGTTTATTTGGCCGACAGGGGGATGACGCTTTCTTT
CDR3: CASSLFGRQGDDAFF
D: TRBD1
J: TRBJ1-1
V: TRBV28
length: 15
size: .

DNA: TGCAGTGCAGCCGGGACTAGCGCAAGCACAGATACGCAGTATTTT
CDR3: CSAAGTSASTDTQYF
D: TRBD2
J: TRBJ2-3
V: TRBV20-1
length: 15
size: once

DNA: TGCGCCAGCAGCCAAGAAAGACTGTTCACAGATACGCAGTATTTT
CDR3: CASSQERLFTDTQYF
D: .
J: TRBJ2-3
V: TRBV4-1
length: 15
size: few

DNA: TGCAGCGCTACAGGGTCACGGAACACCGGGGAGCTGTTTTTT
CDR3: CSATGSRNTGELFF
D: .
J: TRBJ2-2
V: TRBV29-1
length: 14
size: few

DNA: TGTGCCAGCATCCGGGACAGAAAGAACACTGAAGCTTTCTTT
CDR3: CASIRDRKNTEAFF
D: TRBD1
J: TRBJ1-1
V: TRBV12-3/TRBV12-4
length: 14
size: few

DNA: TGTGCCAGCAGGTGGACAGCGGCTGATGCTTTCTTT
CDR3: CASRWTAADAFF
D: .
J: TRBJ1-1
V: TRBV12-3/TRBV12-4
length: 12
size: few

DNA: TGTGCCAGCAGTGAATGGGACACCATATATTTT
CDR3: CASSEWDTIYF
D: .
J: TRBJ1-3
V: TRBV2
length: 11
size: few

DNA: TGTGCCAGTACCCGGGACAACAACATGAACACTGAAGCTTTCTTT
CDR3: CASTRDNNMNTEAFF
D: .
J: TRBJ1-1
V: TRBV2
length: 15
size: many

DNA: TGTGCCTGGAGTGTCGTCTCGGGGGAAAAACTGTTTTTT
CDR3: CAWSVVSGEKLFF
D: .
J: TRBJ1-4
V: TRBV30
length: 13
size: .

DNA: TGTGCCAGCAGCCGAGACAGGGCCGCCCCTGAAGCTTTCTTT
CDR3: CASSRDRAAPEAFF
D: TRBD1
J: TRBJ1-1
V: TRBV7-2
length: 14
size: few

DNA: TGTGCCAGCAGCCCCACGGCAGGGACAGGGACGGAAAAACTGTTTTTT
CDR3: CASSPTAGTGTEKLFF
D: TRBD1
J: TRBJ1-4
V: TRBV7-6
length: 16
size: .

DNA: TGTGCCAGCAGCTTGGGACCGATGGAATCCTACGAGCAGTACTTC
CDR3: CASSLGPMESYEQYF
D: .
J: TRBJ2-7
V: TRBV5-4
length: 15
size: few

DNA: TGTGCCAGCAGCTTAGCCGCCGGGACAGGGAACTCTGGAAACACCATATATTTT
CDR3: CASSLAAGTGNSGNTIYF
D: TRBD1
J: TRBJ1-3
V: TRBV7-9
length: 18
size: .

DNA: TGCGCCAGCAGCTTGGAAGGGCAGAACACTGAAGCTTTCTTT
CDR3: CASSLEGQNTEAFF
D: .
J: TRBJ1-1
V: TRBV5-1
length: 14
size: few

DNA: TGCAGCGTTCTAGCGGGAGCTGGGGCCAACGTCCTGACTTTC
CDR3: CSVLAGAGANVLTF
D: TRBD2
J: TRBJ2-6
V: TRBV29-1
length: 14
size: few

DNA: TGTGCCAGCAGCGCGACTTCAGGGGATGGCAATCAGCCCCAGCATTTT
CDR3: CASSATSGDGNQPQHF
D: .
J: TRBJ1-5
V: TRBV7-2
length: 16
size: few

DNA: TGTGCCAGCAGCTCCGGGACAGGGTCTCAGCCCCAGCATTTT
CDR3: CASSSGTGSQPQHF
D: TRBD1
J: TRBJ1-5
V: TRBV7-2
length: 14
size: many